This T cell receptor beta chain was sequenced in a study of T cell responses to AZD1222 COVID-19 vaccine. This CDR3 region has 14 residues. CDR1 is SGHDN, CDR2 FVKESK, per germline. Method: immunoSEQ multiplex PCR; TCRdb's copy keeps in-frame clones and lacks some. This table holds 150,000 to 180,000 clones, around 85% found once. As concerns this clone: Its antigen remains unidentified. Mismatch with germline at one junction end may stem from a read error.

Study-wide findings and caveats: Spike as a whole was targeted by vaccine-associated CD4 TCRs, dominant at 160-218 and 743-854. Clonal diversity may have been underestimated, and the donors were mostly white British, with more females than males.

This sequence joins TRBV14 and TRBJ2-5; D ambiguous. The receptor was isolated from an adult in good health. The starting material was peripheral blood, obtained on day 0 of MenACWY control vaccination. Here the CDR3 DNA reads TGTGCCAGCAGCCCACTAATGTTCCAAGGGACCCAGTACTTC. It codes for CASSPLMFQGTQYF.